Listed here are 17 T cell receptor beta chains from one sample, sequenced in a study of regulatory T cells in long-lasting Graves disease. The authors built TCR beta libraries using iRepertoire HTBI primers and Arm-PCR of CDR3 regions. TCRdb fed the multiplex PCR reads into MiXCR, producing one record per CDR3 protein. The sample includes 650,000 to 850,000 distinct CDR3 sequences, around 30% of them seen just once. Stated time point: persistent/refractory GD, antithyroid drugs over 5 years with positive TRAb. The TCR library was made from RNA extracted from PBMCs. The sample in question was peripheral blood mononuclear cells (PBMCs), obtained when the disease was refractory, from a patient treated with antithyroid drugs. The receptors come from a female donor with Graves disease.

This clonotype came up many times. The V gene is TRBV11-3, the J gene TRBJ1-1, with 7 bases lining up with TRBD1. Germline V CDR1 and CDR2: SGHNT, YENEEA. Germline trimming cut 5 bases from V and 2 bases from J; bases unmatched to any gene: 5. The CDR3 covers 14 residues. The CDR3 loop is CASSAGTENTEAFF. In DNA form, the CDR3 reads TGTGCCAGCAGCGCCGGGACAGAAAACACTGAAGCTTTCTTT.

This clonotype was observed a handful of times. Germline is not matched at one junction end, which may reflect a read error. Here the CDR3 DNA reads TGTGCCTGCAGTTTAAACCCTCGAAGCTCTGGAAACACCATATATTTT. Encoded protein: CACSLNPRSSGNTIYF. J is TRBJ1-3 and V is TRBV12-3 or TRBV12-4; no reliable D call. The CDR3 covers 16 residues.

The chain couples TRBV20-1 to TRBJ1-5, with D unresolved. Germline CDR1 and CDR2: DFQATT and SNEGSKA (reference sequence). Trimming pared 4 bases from V and 5 bases from J, leaving 9 bases between. The CDR3 covers 12 residues. The CDR3 bases are TGCAGTGCTACGGACGGAGATCAGCCCCAGCATTTT. Protein: CSATDGDQPQHF.

This clonotype was detected only a few times. In DNA, the CDR3 is TGTGCCAGCAGTGCCGGGGGGTACACGAACACTGAAGCTTTCTTT. Its translation is CASSAGGYTNTEAFF. The V gene is TRBV6-1, the J gene TRBJ1-1; a weak D match, TRBD1 (5 bases). V lost 4 bases and J lost 1, with 13 bases in between. The CDR3 is 15 residues long. Germline V lookup: CDR1 MNHNS, CDR2 SASEGT.

The sample holds a few counts of this clonotype. This sequence joins TRBV19 and TRBJ1-2; no definite D call. The germline V gene encodes CDR1 LNHDA and CDR2 SQIVND (reference sequence). CDR3 length: 10 amino acids. The germline V and J ends were trimmed by 6 bases and 8 bases, with 7 bases remaining between them. This CDR3 is CASSALGYTF. The CDR3 coding sequence is TGTGCCAGTAGCGCTCTCGGCTACACCTTC.

This rearrangement joins TRBV11-2 to TRBJ2-6; unclear D gene. V lost 1 base and J 0 bases, leaving 7 bases between the germline ends. This CDR3 has 16 residues. Looked up from germline, CDR1 is SGHAT and CDR2 is FQNNGV. DNA of the CDR3: TGTGCCAGCAGCTTAGGGCGGATCTCTGGGGCCAACGTCCTGACTTTC. Residues: CASSLGRISGANVLTF.

In this sample, this clonotype turned up many times. CDR3 sequence reads: CASRASGGQGRGYTF. CDR3 DNA: TGTGCCAGCAGGGCATCGGGCGGACAGGGCCGCGGCTACACCTTC. The chain couples TRBV12-3 or TRBV12-4 to TRBJ1-2, with TRBD1 identical over 8 bases. The CDR3 length is 15 residues. V dropped 6 bases and J dropped 8; count of bases not matched to a gene: 14.

In this sample, this clonotype turned up a few times. The V call is TRBV20-1, the J call TRBJ2-4, with a possible D match to TRBD1 (5 bases). V was shortened by 5 bases and J by 0 bases, with 14 bases between the two germline ends. The CDR3 contains 15 residues. CDR1 is DFQATT and CDR2 is SNEGSKA in the germline V gene (reference sequence). CDR3 protein: CSASKDTEAKNIQYF. The CDR3 DNA is TGCAGTGCTTCCAAGGACACTGAAGCCAAAAACATTCAGTACTTC.

V usage is TRBV19 and J usage is TRBJ2-5; TRBD2 matches 7 bases. Germline lookup yields CDR1 LNHDA and CDR2 SQIVND (reference sequence). This CDR3 is 14 amino acids long. J lost 4 bases, V lost 7 bases, and 9 bases had no gene match. CDR3 in DNA: TGTGCCAGTAATAAAGCGGGAACCGGAGAGACCCAGTACTTC. This sequence encodes CASNKAGTGETQYF.

The chain links TRBV7-6 to TRBJ2-7; 8 bases match TRBD1. The trim removed 4 bases at V and 6 bases at J, leaving 8 bases unmatched. The CDR3 loop spans 14 amino acids. Per germline, CDR1 SGHVS and CDR2 FNYEAQ. CDR3 region: CASSSLRDRREQYF. The CDR3 DNA reads TGTGCCAGCAGCTCCCTTAGGGACAGGCGCGAGCAGTACTTC.

The CDR3 nucleotides read TGCGCCAGCAGCCCTGGACAGGCTCAACACTATGGCTACACCTTC. This encodes CASSPGQAQHYGYTF. The genes are TRBV5-1 and TRBJ1-2, with 7 bases lining up with TRBD1. Germline V gene sequence: CDR1 SGHRS, CDR2 YFSETQ. Germline trimming cut 4 bases from V and 3 bases from J; bases unmatched to any gene: 9. The CDR3 runs to 15 residues.

In its sample, this clonotype was seen a few times. The chain is built from TRBV20-1 and TRBJ1-6; no clear D. This CDR3 is built from 14 residues. Between the trimmed V and J ends, which lost 6 bases and 3 bases, there was a span of 12 bases. Germline V gives CDR1 DFQATT, CDR2 SNEGSKA (reference sequence). Written as DNA, the CDR3 is TGCAGTGCCCTCGGTGGGCTCTATAATTCACCCCTCCACTTT. It yields the protein CSALGGLYNSPLHF.

Only a few counts were recorded for this clonotype. The DNA of the CDR3 is TGTGCCAGTAGTATAATGGGGGGCGCTTTCTTT. Amino acid sequence: CASSIMGGAFF. The chain employs TRBV19 and TRBJ1-1, with TRBD1 as a possible D gene (6 bases). CDR1 LNHDA and CDR2 SQIVND come from the germline V gene (reference sequence). V was pared by 2 bases and J by 11 bases, with 9 bases between. The CDR3 has 11 residues.

Regarding this clonotype: A junction boundary mismatches the germline segment, possibly from a read error. The CDR3 reads CASSLKVRLYEQYF. CDR3 DNA: TGTGCCAGCAGCTTAAAGGTCCGACTCTACGAACAGTACTTC. This chain connects TRBV7-9 to TRBJ2-7, with D unclear. The CDR3 runs to 14 residues. Germline lookup yields CDR1 SEHNR and CDR2 FQNEAQ (reference sequence).

This clonotype showed up just a few times. The CDR3 reads CASSLSASEAFF. Written as DNA, the CDR3 is TGTGCCAGCAGCCTTAGTGCAAGCGAAGCTTTCTTT. The chain is built from TRBV11-2 and TRBJ1-1, with D hard to call. The CDR3 runs 12 residues. Trimming took 5 bases from V and 8 from J, leaving 12 bases between them. Germline assignment: CDR1 SGHAT and CDR2 FQNNGV.

Comments on this clonotype: Given a much more abundant clone one base away, this may be a read error. The chain is built from TRBV2 and TRBJ1-2; D gene uncertain. This CDR3 has 14 amino acids. V gave up 8 bases and J gave up 0 bases, with 13 bases separating them. Germline V lookup: CDR1 SNHLY, CDR2 FYNNEI. The CDR3 protein is CASAETRANYGYTF. The CDR3 bases are TGTGCCAGCGCCGAGACTCGAGCTAACTATGGCTACACCTTC.

In the case of this clonotype: This may be a read error: a much more frequent sequence differs by one nucleotide. Without the conserved terminal phenylalanine or tryptophan, this CDR3 likely stems from a read error. J is TRBJ1-2 and V is TRBV29-1, with a possible D match to TRBD1 (6 bases). V was clipped by 3 bases and J by 4 bases, with 21 bases between them. Germline lookup yields CDR1 SQVTM and CDR2 ANQGSEA. The CDR3 loop spans 16 amino acids. The CDR3 bases are TGCAGCGTTGACAGACCGAACAGGGAGGCTAGCTATGGCTACACCTAC. Amino acids: CSVDRPNREASYGYTY.